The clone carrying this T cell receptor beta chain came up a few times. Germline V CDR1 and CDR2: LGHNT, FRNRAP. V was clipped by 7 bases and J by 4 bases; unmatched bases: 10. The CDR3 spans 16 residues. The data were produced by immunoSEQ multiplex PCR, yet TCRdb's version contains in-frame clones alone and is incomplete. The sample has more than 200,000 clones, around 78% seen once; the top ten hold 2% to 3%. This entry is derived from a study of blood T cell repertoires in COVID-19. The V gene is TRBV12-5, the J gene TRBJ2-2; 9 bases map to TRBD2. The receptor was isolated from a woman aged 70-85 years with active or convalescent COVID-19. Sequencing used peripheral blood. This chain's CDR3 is CASAGAGGPGTGELFF. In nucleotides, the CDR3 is TGTGCTAGTGCGGGCGCGGGAGGGCCGGGCACCGGGGAGCTGTTTTTT.